The next 20 T cell receptor beta chains were all read from a single sample in a study of blood T cell repertoires in COVID-19. The protocol was immunoSEQ multiplex PCR, while the TCRdb copy is restricted to in-frame clones and leaves out a portion. The data show about 97,000 clones, around nine tenths seen once. Material for sequencing was peripheral blood. The receptors here all came from a human donor in a cohort sampled during active COVID-19.

This chain joins TRBV5-1 and TRBJ2-7, with 7 bases lining up with TRBD1. V lost 4 bases and J lost 6; bases outside the gene matches: 10. This CDR3 is 14 amino acids long. Germline loops: CDR1 SGHRS, CDR2 YFSETQ. The CDR3 here is CASSSLGTDGEQYF. The CDR3 nucleotides read TGCGCCAGCAGCAGCCTCGGGACAGATGGCGAGCAGTACTTC.

This rearrangement joins TRBV7-2 to TRBJ2-5; TRBD1 might be the D (6 bases). The CDR3 spans 14 residues. Germline CDR1 and CDR2: SGHTA and FQGNSA. The V end was cut by 3 bases, the J end by 2 bases, with 10 bases between. CDR3 region: CASSFRGGQETQYF. CDR3 coding DNA: TGTGCCAGCAGCTTCAGGGGCGGACAAGAGACCCAGTACTTC.

V is TRBV4-1 and J is TRBJ2-3, with D maybe TRBD1 (5 bases). Trimming took 0 bases from V and 2 from J, leaving 6 bases between them. CDR3 length equals 14 residues. Germline loops: CDR1 MGHRA, CDR2 YSYEKL. The CDR3 DNA reads as TGCGCCAGCAGCCAAGACAGGGCCACAGATACGCAGTATTTT. Translation gives CASSQDRATDTQYF.

The chain couples TRBV10-2 to TRBJ1-1; D is ambiguous. From germline, CDR1 is WSHSY and CDR2 SAAADI. The CDR3 loop spans 13 amino acids. Trimming pared 4 bases from V and 4 bases from J, leaving 10 bases between. DNA of the CDR3: TGCGCCAGCAGTGGAAGGAGAGTCACTGAAGCTTTCTTT. Translating gives CASSGRRVTEAFF.

The rearrangement links TRBV5-4 to TRBJ1-2; D may be TRBD1 (6 bases). Germline V lookup: CDR1 SGHNT, CDR2 YYREEE (reference sequence). The CDR3 contains 14 residues. The germline V and J ends were trimmed by 9 bases and 4 bases, with 19 bases remaining between them. CDR3 DNA sequence: TGTGCCACCCATCCACAGGGCACAGGCTATGGCTACACCTTC. This encodes CATHPQGTGYGYTF.

This clone came up a few times. V and J are TRBV30 and TRBJ1-6; 9 bases fit TRBD1. Germline-derived CDR1 and CDR2 are GTSNPN and SVGIG (reference sequence). With V trimmed by 2 bases and J by 12 bases, 5 bases remained unmatched. The CDR3 runs to 13 residues. The CDR3 DNA sequence: TGTGCCTGGAGTCGGACAGGGGAGTTACCCCTCCACTTT. Protein product: CAWSRTGELPLHF.

This clone appeared a single time. V gene TRBV4-1 combines with J gene TRBJ1-3; D is ambiguous. The CDR3 extends over 15 amino acids. The germline gives CDR1 MGHRA, CDR2 YSYEKL. Trimming cost V 1 base and J 1 base, with 8 bases left between them. The CDR3: CASSQASRSGNTIYF. The CDR3 DNA reads as TGCGCCAGCAGCCAAGCCTCCCGGTCTGGAAACACCATATATTTT.

The chain links TRBV10-3 to TRBJ2-7; D unclear. CDR3 length: 13 amino acids. V was clipped by 4 bases and J by 2 bases, with 9 bases between them. Germline CDR1 is ENHRY and CDR2 is SYGVKD. This CDR3 reads CAISAPDAYEQYF. CDR3 coding DNA: TGTGCCATCAGTGCCCCAGATGCCTACGAGCAGTACTTC.

The rearrangement links TRBV28 to TRBJ1-2; no clear D. Trimming removed 5 bases from V and 8 bases from J, with 21 bases in between. The CDR3 covers 15 residues. Germline CDR1 MDHEN, CDR2 SYDVKM. The CDR3 DNA follows: TGTGCCAGCAGTCCCCTTTCAACAACCGGAGGCGGCTACACCTTC. It is translated as CASSPLSTTGGGYTF.

This CDR3 is CASSQDGTGVNQPQHF. In nucleotides, the CDR3 is TGCGCCAGCAGCCAAGACGGGACAGGGGTCAATCAGCCCCAGCATTTT. V usage is TRBV4-1 and J usage is TRBJ1-5; 10 positions match TRBD1. Germline V gene sequence: CDR1 MGHRA, CDR2 YSYEKL. The CDR3 has 16 amino acids. Germline trimming cut 0 bases from V and 3 bases from J; bases unmatched to any gene: 2.

V usage is TRBV19 and J usage is TRBJ1-2; D is possibly TRBD1 (5 bases). The CDR3 is made up of 12 amino acids. V was trimmed by 6 bases and J by 4 bases, leaving 9 bases between them. Germline loops: CDR1 LNHDA, CDR2 SQIVND (reference sequence). CDR3 sequence reads: CASREGPYGYTF. For the CDR3, the DNA is TGTGCCAGTAGGGAGGGACCCTATGGCTACACCTTC.

The chain uses TRBV3-1 (or the pseudogene TRBV3-2) and TRBJ2-3; 10 nucleotides agree with TRBD2. CDR1 LGHDT and CDR2 YNNKEL come from the germline V gene (reference sequence). The CDR3 runs 18 residues. The junction had 9 bases not matched to a gene; V was cut back by 3 bases and J by 0 bases. The CDR3 DNA is TGTGCCAGCAGCCACTCCCTCAGGGGACTAGCGAGCACAGATACGCAGTATTTT. This codes for CASSHSLRGLASTDTQYF.

The V and J genes are TRBV6-5 and TRBJ1-2; 8 bases are a match to TRBD1. The CDR3 is made up of 12 amino acids. The ends lost 5 bases at V and 5 bases at J; junction bases unmatched: 1. From germline, CDR1 is MNHEY and CDR2 SVGAGI. CDR3 in amino acids: CASSRTGYGYTF. The CDR3 nucleotides read TGTGCCAGCAGTAGGACAGGGTATGGCTACACCTTC.

The CDR3 nucleotides read TGTGCCAGCAGTTACAGGGGACTAGCGGGGGGTGAGACCCAGTACTTC. Protein product: CASSYRGLAGGETQYF. The rearrangement links TRBV6-5 to TRBJ2-5, with 15 nucleotides matching TRBD2. Trimming removed 2 bases from V and 5 bases from J; junction bases left unmatched: 3. The CDR3 runs to 16 residues. Per the germline V gene, CDR1 is MNHEY and CDR2 is SVGAGI.

This chain uses TRBV9 with TRBJ2-7, with D unresolved. Trimming shortened V by 4 bases and J by 0 bases, and 5 bases separated the two germline ends. The CDR3 sequence is 12 residues long. Germline V lookup: CDR1 SGDLS, CDR2 YYNGEE. The CDR3 region is CASSPNSYEQYF. The CDR3 DNA sequence: TGTGCCAGCAGCCCCAACTCCTACGAGCAGTACTTC. The complete variable domain, with remaining parts taken from reference TRBV9 and TRBJ2-7, reads DSGVTQTPKHLITATGQRVTLRCSPRSGDLSVYWYQQSLDQGLQFLIQYYNGEERAKGNILERFSAQQFPDLHSELNLSSLELGDSALYFCASSPNSYEQYFGPGTRLTVT.

This chain uses TRBV4-1 with TRBJ2-2, with 10 bases identical to TRBD1. Germline V gene sequence: CDR1 MGHRA, CDR2 YSYEKL. After removal of 3 bases from V and 2 bases from J, the junction contained 6 bases not matched to a gene. The CDR3 spans 17 residues. The CDR3 DNA sequence: TGCGCCAGCAGCCACCGGACAGGGGGAAGTAACACCGGGGAGCTGTTTTTT. Translated, it gives CASSHRTGGSNTGELFF.

The chain is built from TRBV7-9 and TRBJ2-5, with TRBD1 matching 7 bases. Per germline, CDR1 SEHNR and CDR2 FQNEAQ (reference sequence). After removal of 0 bases from V and 4 bases from J, the junction contained 8 bases not matched to a gene. The CDR3 sequence is 16 residues long. In nucleotides, the CDR3 is TGTGCCAGCAGCTTAGCGCTTACAGGGGCGGTAGAGACCCAGTACTTC. It is translated as CASSLALTGAVETQYF.

The chain combines TRBV10-3 with TRBJ2-7, with TRBD1 matching over 9 bases. CDR3 length equals 15 residues. The germline CDR1 and CDR2 sequences are ENHRY and SYGVKD. V shed 3 bases, J shed 3 bases, and the junction held 6 bases outside the gene matches. Here the CDR3 DNA reads TGTGCCATCAGTGAAGCGGGACAGGGTTTCTACGAGCAGTACTTC. As protein: CAISEAGQGFYEQYF.

The gene calls are TRBV28 and TRBJ2-1; the match to TRBD2 covers 12 bases. This CDR3 has 16 residues. V lost 6 bases, J lost 5 bases, and 8 bases stayed unmatched. Germline lookup yields CDR1 MDHEN and CDR2 SYDVKM. CDR3 sequence (DNA): TGTGCCAGCAGGCTAGCGGGAGGGCCGTTGGACAATGAGCAGTTCTTC. Translated, it gives CASRLAGGPLDNEQFF.

This chain uses TRBV5-4 with TRBJ1-3, with 7 bases fitting TRBD1. The ends lost 3 bases at V and 3 bases at J; junction bases unmatched: 3. The CDR3 spans 14 residues. CDR1 is SGHNT, CDR2 YYREEE, per germline (reference sequence). CDR3 nucleotide sequence: TGTGCCAGCAGCTCCCAGGGGGGTGGAAACACCATATATTTT. This gives the protein CASSSQGGGNTIYF.